The entry below describes one TCR beta chain. The table lists this clonotype with a few counts. No cognate antigen has been identified for it. No base quality information exists; no much larger clone differs at one position. From the cysteine up to the phenylalanine, the CDR3 has a length of 15 residues. Here the CDR3 DNA is all that survives: 45 bases in frame from base 1. In the germline V gene (reference sequence), CDR1 corresponds to SEHNR and CDR2 to FQNEAQ. V is reduced by 7 bases and J by 4 bases, leaving a spacing of 16 bases between them. The data derive from a study of T cells in Graves' hyperthyroidism and ophthalmopathy (dated by TCRdb to 2018 to 2020). Notes on the research overall: Peripheral blood samples were taken at the time of initial diagnosis, prior to any treatment. To identify distinguishing TCR V-J signatures, a discovery cohort of 90 to 100 patients was used, comprising 43 with Graves' ophthalmopathy and approximately 57 with stable Graves' hyperthyroidism. Prospective prediction of ophthalmopathy was tested in an independent validation cohort consisting of some 19 hyperthyroidism patients and 15 to 17 patients who later progressed to ophthalmopathy. The approximately 100 discovery patients were divided at random into training and test sets in a 7:3 ratio. The study also compared thyroid tissue and blood T-cell repertoires from a handful of Graves' hyperthyroidism patients. Following sampling, methimazole starting at 30 mg daily was given to hyperthyroidism patients, and high-dose intravenous methylprednisolone was given to ophthalmopathy patients. The paper reports TCR Vbeta CDR3 sequencing of roughly 140 peripheral blood samples: around 45 ophthalmopathy, 70 to 85 hyperthyroidism and 17 progressor patients.

Stable Graves' hyperthyroidism was defined as the absence of progression to ophthalmopathy over 18 months of follow-up. Hyperthyroidism patients were newly diagnosed, had a disease duration of under 2 months, and were aged 18 to 65 years. The study excluded patients with uncontrolled infections, other autoimmune diseases, pregnancy or lactation. Clinical symptoms, serum thyroxine and TRAb, thyroid ultrasound, and orbital computed tomography formed the basis for the diagnoses. Ficoll-Paque density gradient centrifugation was used to isolate PBMCs from approximately 10 ml of fresh peripheral blood. Trizol reagent was used to extract total RNA, and RNA quality was then checked on an Agilent 2100 Bioanalyzer. TCR beta CDR3 regions were amplified from RNA transcripts. A first-round RT-PCR of the TCR CDR3 used the HTBI primer set with the Qiagen OneStep RT-PCR kit. Libraries were constructed in a second round of multiplex PCR, after which size selection and purification were carried out. Sequencing of the libraries was done on an Illumina HiSeq2000 using paired-end 100 bp reads. In the original analysis: SOAPnuke was used to process the raw data, with reads discarded if the reads contained adapters or uncalled bases, had a mean Phred below 15, or lacked an exact constant-primer or identifier match. COPE v1.2.5 was used to merge the high-quality paired reads, and each unique nucleotide sequence was defined as a clonotype. MiTCR v1.1 was used to align clonotypes to the IMGT TRBV, TRBD and TRBJ reference segments. The analysis included only V-J combinations with a frequency above 0.0001, which together covered over 98% of the repertoires. A TCS score was defined as the ratio between F50 (clonal expansion) and ExV (chaos), using BLOSUM62-based TCRdist between CDR3 peptides within each V-J. Welch's t-statistics and random forest reduced roughly 530 V-J features to 10 to 15, which were used in a naive Bayes classifier (R e1071). TCRdb trimmed the raw reads at Q25, called clones with MiXCR and kept productive beta chains. Identical CDR3 protein sequences are pooled into one entry, listed with their most common genes and DNA. TCRdb's processing, not the authors', yielded these V and J calls. A total of about 420,000 distinct CDR3 sequences appear in this sample, 15% to 19% of them only once. The ten largest account for approximately 14% of the sample.

What the work shows at the level of the full study, not this receptor alone: In cross-validation, a model built on a 13 V-J signature told ophthalmopathy apart from stable hyperthyroidism with approximately 90% sensitivity and roughly 81% specificity, and in testing the same model reached 80%/75%. During validation, the model predicted progression to ophthalmopathy a median of approximately 7 months ahead of onset, with approximately 70% sensitivity and 72.22% specificity. Most expanded thyroid clonotypes (frequency above 0.001) were also found in blood, which suggests that blood repertoires may mirror thyroid immune responses. No statistical method was used to fix the sample size in advance, and group allocation was not hidden from the investigators.

The chain was built from TRBV7-9 and TRBJ2-2, with a tentative D gene TRBD1 over 6 matching bases. Sequences were obtained from blood. The TCR sequence derives from a woman in her late teens or twenties with Graves' hyperthyroidism. The DNA sequence is TGTGCCAGCACCTGGCAGGGGACGGGCACCGGGGAGCTGTTTTTT. Its translation is CASTWQGTGTGELFF.